This T cell receptor (beta chain) was sequenced for a study of T cell changes during pregnancy in multiple sclerosis (dated by TCRdb to the late 2010s). Study-level background: The study examined how the T cell repertoire changed over the course of pregnancy in women with multiple sclerosis.

As concerns this clone: Its antigen is currently not known. No quality values exist for individual bases; no much larger clone is one base distant.

At the junction V is shortened by 0 bases and J by 6 bases; bases outside the gene matches: 4. Measured from the cysteine to the phenylalanine, the CDR3 is 14 residues long. Only the CDR3 region is kept as DNA, spanning 42 bases read in frame from base 1. Reading the germline V gene gives CDR1 KGHSH and CDR2 LQKENI. The library was built by means of the immunoSEQ multiplex PCR assay. TCRdb carries this immuneACCESS record with in-frame sequences only. Its versions omit some clonotypes, under half of them owing to an unresolved V gene in the studies checked, with the rest unexplained. For this sample there are about 34,000 clones; around 90% appear just once. The ten largest clones add up to 3.5% of the sample.

This TCR was recovered from a female donor with multiple sclerosis, enrolled in a pregnancy study. The source material was CD8+ T cells from peripheral blood mononuclear cells, sampled in the third trimester of pregnancy. The chain is made from TRBV18 and TRBJ2-7; 8 nucleotides in the junction match TRBD1. The CDR3 loop reads CASSPPSGGGEQYF. The DNA is TGTGCCAGCTCACCACCGTCAGGGGGCGGCGAGCAGTACTTC.